This T cell receptor beta chain was sequenced for a study of T cell changes during pregnancy in multiple sclerosis. CDR3 length equals 13 residues. Trimming pared 10 bases from V and 9 bases from J, leaving 19 bases between. Germline V CDR1 and CDR2: LNHDA, SQIVND (reference sequence). Assay: immunoSEQ multiplex PCR; the TCRdb copy retains only in-frame clones and omits some. The sample records more than 35,000 clones, roughly 91% being singletons. The gene calls are TRBV19 and TRBJ2-1; tentatively, D is TRBD2 (5 bases). Sequenced material: CD4+ T cells from peripheral blood mononuclear cells, taken in the first trimester of pregnancy. This clonotype was obtained from a female donor with multiple sclerosis, enrolled in a pregnancy study. CDR3 protein: CATLRDSSGEQFF. Written as DNA, the CDR3 is TGTGCCACCCTCCGGGATTCCAGCGGTGAGCAGTTCTTC.